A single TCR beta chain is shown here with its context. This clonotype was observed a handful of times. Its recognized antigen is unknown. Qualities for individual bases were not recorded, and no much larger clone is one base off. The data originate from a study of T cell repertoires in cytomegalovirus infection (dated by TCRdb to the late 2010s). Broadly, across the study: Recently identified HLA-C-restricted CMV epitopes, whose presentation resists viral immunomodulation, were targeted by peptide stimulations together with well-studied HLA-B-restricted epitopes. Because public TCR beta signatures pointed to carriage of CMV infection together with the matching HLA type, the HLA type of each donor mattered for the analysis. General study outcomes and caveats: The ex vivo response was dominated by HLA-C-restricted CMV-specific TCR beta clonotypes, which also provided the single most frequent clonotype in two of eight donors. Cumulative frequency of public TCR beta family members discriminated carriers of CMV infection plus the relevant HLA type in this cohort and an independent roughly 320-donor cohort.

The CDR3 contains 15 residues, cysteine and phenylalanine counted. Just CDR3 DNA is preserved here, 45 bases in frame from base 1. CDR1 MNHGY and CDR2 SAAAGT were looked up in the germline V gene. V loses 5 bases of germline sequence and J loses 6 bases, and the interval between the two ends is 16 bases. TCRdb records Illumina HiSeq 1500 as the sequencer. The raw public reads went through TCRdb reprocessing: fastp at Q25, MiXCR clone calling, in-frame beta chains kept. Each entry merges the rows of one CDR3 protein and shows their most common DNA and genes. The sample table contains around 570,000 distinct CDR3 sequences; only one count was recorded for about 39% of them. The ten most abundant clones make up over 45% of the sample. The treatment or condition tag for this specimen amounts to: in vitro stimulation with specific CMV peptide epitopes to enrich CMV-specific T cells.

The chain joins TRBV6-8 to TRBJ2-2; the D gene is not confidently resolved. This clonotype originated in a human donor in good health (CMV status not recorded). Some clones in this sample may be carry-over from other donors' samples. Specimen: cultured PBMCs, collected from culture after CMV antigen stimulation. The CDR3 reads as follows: CASSDQSGVSGELFF. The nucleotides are TGTGCCAGCAGTGATCAGAGTGGGGTATCCGGGGAGCTGTTTTTT.